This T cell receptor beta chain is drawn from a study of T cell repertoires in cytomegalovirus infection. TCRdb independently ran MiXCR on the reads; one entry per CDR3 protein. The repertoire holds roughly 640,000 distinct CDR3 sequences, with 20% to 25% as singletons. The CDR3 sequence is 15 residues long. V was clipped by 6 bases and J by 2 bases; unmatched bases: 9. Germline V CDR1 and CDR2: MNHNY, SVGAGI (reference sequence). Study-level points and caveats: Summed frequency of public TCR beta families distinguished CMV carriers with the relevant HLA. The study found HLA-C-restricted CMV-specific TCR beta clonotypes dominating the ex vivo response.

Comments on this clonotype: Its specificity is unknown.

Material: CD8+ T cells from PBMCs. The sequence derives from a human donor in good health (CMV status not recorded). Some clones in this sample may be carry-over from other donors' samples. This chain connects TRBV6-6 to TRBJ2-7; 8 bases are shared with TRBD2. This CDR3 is CASSPGTSTPYEQYV. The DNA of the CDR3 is TGTGCCAGCAGCCCCGGGACTAGTACCCCCTACGAGCAGTACGTC.